A single sample gave rise to the 28 T cell receptor beta chains below, sequenced in a study. The sorted Tregs were CD4+CD25+CD127-/low cells. TCRdb ran MiXCR on the 5' RACE reads and lists one entry per CDR3 protein. The sample consists of tens of thousands of distinct CDR3 sequences, about 25% of them appearing once. The source material was tumor-infiltrating Tregs sorted from the breast tumor. These TCRs come from a female donor with breast cancer.

This clonotype was observed a handful of times. The J gene is TRBJ1-1, the V gene TRBV6-1; D is perhaps TRBD1 (6 bases). Trimming took off 4 bases at V and 4 bases at J, with 10 bases between the two ends. CDR3 size: 13 residues. In germline, CDR1 is MNHNS, CDR2 SASEGT. CDR3 bases: TGTGCCAGCAGTGGAGGACAGATCACTGAAGCTTTCTTT. Translating gives CASSGGQITEAFF.

The V and J genes are TRBV5-1 and TRBJ1-1; D call uncertain. Germline CDR1 SGHRS, CDR2 YFSETQ. The CDR3 is made up of 13 amino acids. V was trimmed by 2 bases and J by 7 bases, leaving 12 bases between them. CDR3 coding DNA: TGCGCCAGCAGCTTTCTGGAGGGCGGTGAAGCTTTCTTT. Translating it yields CASSFLEGGEAFF.

The chain couples TRBV12-3 or TRBV12-4 to TRBJ2-3; D remains ambiguous. CDR3 length equals 14 residues. Trimming took 3 bases from V and 0 from J, leaving 7 bases between them. DNA for the CDR3: TGTGCCAGCAGTTTTGGCAGAAGCACAGATACGCAGTATTTT. Its translation: CASSFGRSTDTQYF.

This clonotype has only a few counts. The chain recombines TRBV7-6 with TRBJ1-1, with D maybe TRBD1 (5 bases). CDR3 length: 14 residues. Germline-derived CDR1 and CDR2 are SGHVS and FNYEAQ. Trimming took off 4 bases at V and 11 bases at J, with 20 bases between the two ends. CDR3 DNA: TGTGCCAGCAGCTCTTATTCTGGGGCCCCAGGGGCTTTCTTT. Its protein is CASSSYSGAPGAFF.

This clonotype has a handful of counts. The V and J genes are TRBV5-6 and TRBJ1-3; the D is unclear. In germline, CDR1 is SGHDT, CDR2 YYEEEE. The CDR3 has 12 amino acids. V lost 4 bases and J lost 12, with 14 bases in between. The CDR3: CASSPKAERIYF. For the CDR3, the DNA is TGTGCCAGCAGCCCCAAGGCCGAGCGCATATATTTT.

The chain uses TRBV6-5 and TRBJ1-1; no clear D gene. The CDR3 extends over 15 amino acids. V lost 5 bases to trimming and J lost 1 base, with 14 bases between them. Germline-derived CDR1 and CDR2 are MNHEY and SVGAGI. The CDR3 here is CASSSRWVSNTEAFF. The CDR3 DNA reads TGTGCCAGCAGTAGCCGATGGGTATCGAACACTGAAGCTTTCTTT.

This clonotype was seen ten or more times. V and J are TRBV7-9 and TRBJ2-1, with 7 positions matching TRBD2. CDR1 SEHNR and CDR2 FQNEAQ come from the germline V gene (reference sequence). After removal of 2 bases from V and 3 bases from J, the junction contained 1 base not matched to a gene. The CDR3 consists of 14 residues. The CDR3 DNA reads as TGTGCCAGCAGCTTATCGGGGGGCTACAATGAGCAGTTCTTC. Residues: CASSLSGGYNEQFF.

This clonotype was counted a few times. The CDR3 sequence: CASSSPGRGGSSPLHF. CDR3 bases: TGTGCCAGCAGCTCCCCCGGGCGGGGCGGAAGTTCACCCCTCCACTTT. This sequence joins TRBV11-2 and TRBJ1-6, with D possibly TRBD1 on 5 matching bases. This CDR3 comprises 16 residues. Per the germline V gene, CDR1 is SGHAT and CDR2 is FQNNGV. V shed 4 bases and J shed 9 bases, with 19 bases lying between them.

This clonotype was counted between two and nine times. This sequence joins TRBV5-1 and TRBJ2-1; TRBD2 matches at 10 bases. CDR1 is SGHRS, CDR2 YFSETQ, per germline. V shed 0 bases and J 7 bases; nucleotides not matched to a gene: 7. The CDR3 consists of 16 residues. The CDR3 reads CASSLAVGLAQNEQFF. CDR3 in DNA: TGCGCCAGCAGCTTGGCCGTGGGACTAGCGCAGAATGAGCAGTTCTTC.

This clonotype occurred a few times. The rearrangement links TRBV10-3 to TRBJ2-5; D is tentatively TRBD1 or TRBD2 (5 bases each). The germline V gene encodes CDR1 ENHRY and CDR2 SYGVKD. The CDR3 extends over 16 amino acids. V was cut by 4 bases and J by 4 bases, with 19 bases left in between. CDR3 sequence: CAISASTGASRETQYF. CDR3 nucleotide sequence: TGTGCCATCAGTGCTTCTACCGGGGCTAGCCGAGAGACCCAGTACTTC.

In this sample, this clonotype turned up a few times. The V and J genes are TRBV20-1 and TRBJ2-7; D uncertain. The V end was cut by 6 bases, the J end by 7 bases, with 7 bases between. Germline V gives CDR1 DFQATT, CDR2 SNEGSKA (reference sequence). This CDR3 has 9 residues. The CDR3 protein is CSATQEQYF. The CDR3 DNA reads TGCAGTGCCACCCAGGAGCAGTACTTC.

This clonotype was counted many times. V gene TRBV7-2 combines with J gene TRBJ2-1; perhaps D is TRBD1 or TRBD2 (6 bases each). This CDR3 region has 15 residues. V lost 5 bases, J lost 5 bases, and 16 bases lay in between. The germline V gene has CDR1 SGHTA and CDR2 FQGNSA. The CDR3 coding sequence is TGTGCCAGCAGCCTCGGGACATGGGGGGACAATGAGCAGTTCTTC. Encoded protein: CASSLGTWGDNEQFF.

This clonotype was observed at least ten times. The CDR3 DNA sequence: TGCAGTGCGCCGGGACAAGGGAACACTGAAGCTTTCTTT. Protein: CSAPGQGNTEAFF. J is TRBJ1-1 and V is TRBV20-1, with D maybe TRBD1 (6 bases). V was trimmed by 6 bases and J by 1 base, leaving 12 bases between them. The germline CDR1 and CDR2 sequences are DFQATT and SNEGSKA (reference sequence). The CDR3 runs to 13 residues.

The V call is TRBV5-1, the J call TRBJ2-7, with 8 bases aligning to TRBD1. The CDR3 is 16 amino acids. V dropped 4 bases and J dropped 0; count of bases not matched to a gene: 9. Germline V gives CDR1 SGHRS, CDR2 YFSETQ. The CDR3 nucleotides are TGCGCCAGCAGCCGATCCCGTACAGGGGGCTCCTACGAGCAGTACTTC. This encodes CASSRSRTGGSYEQYF.

The CDR3 sequence: CASSLAGMDQPQHF. The CDR3 DNA sequence: TGTGCCAGCAGCTTAGCCGGGATGGATCAGCCCCAGCATTTT. This sequence joins TRBV7-9 and TRBJ1-5; the D is unclear. Germline values: CDR1 SEHNR, CDR2 FQNEAQ (reference sequence). The V end was cut by 0 bases, the J end by 5 bases, with 8 bases between. This CDR3 region has 14 residues.

As regards this clonotype: At one of its ends the junction is not consistent with the germline gene, which may arise from a read error. The chain recombines TRBV28 with TRBJ1-2; D is unresolved. Germline V gene sequence: CDR1 MDHEN, CDR2 SYDVKM. The CDR3 covers 16 residues. This CDR3 reads CASSKTLRVANYDYTF. CDR3 coding DNA: TGTGCCAGCAGTAAAACCCTGCGGGTAGCTAACTATGACTACACCTTC.

The genes are TRBV28 and TRBJ1-3; TRBD1 agrees at 7 bases. Unmatched junction bases numbered 5, after V lost 6 bases and J lost 0 bases. Germline loops: CDR1 MDHEN, CDR2 SYDVKM. There are 15 residues in the CDR3. CDR3 coding DNA: TGTGCCAGCAGGTGGGACAGAAGCTCTGGAAACACCATATATTTT. It yields the protein CASRWDRSSGNTIYF.

This clonotype was observed at least ten times. The chain carries TRBV13 and TRBJ2-1; D might be TRBD1 or TRBD2, each matching 5 bases. The CDR3 covers 15 residues. Deletions cut 5 bases from V and 0 bases from J, with 11 bases between. Germline CDR1 reads PRHDT; CDR2 reads FYEKMQ (reference sequence). CDR3 loop: CASSRPGGSYNEQFF. The DNA of the CDR3 is TGTGCCAGCAGCCGTCCTGGGGGCTCCTACAATGAGCAGTTCTTC.

Regarding this clonotype: Without the conserved terminal phenylalanine or tryptophan, this CDR3 likely stems from a read error. The chain carries TRBV4-3 and TRBJ1-3, with TRBD1 matching 9 bases. Germline V gene data show CDR1 as LGHNA and CDR2 as YSLEER. This CDR3 has 15 residues. The V segment lost 3 bases and the J segment 0 bases; nucleotides outside the gene matches: 0. CDR3 sequence (DNA): TGCGCCAGCAGCCAGGGACAGGGCTCTGGAAACACCATATATCTT. This translates into CASSQGQGSGNTIYL.

Of note for this clonotype: Germline is not matched at one junction end, which may reflect a read error. This chain uses TRBV7-2 with TRBJ1-5; maybe TRBD1 (5 bases). Germline V gene lookup returns CDR1 SGHTA and CDR2 FQGNSA. This CDR3 comprises 16 residues. The DNA of the CDR3 is TGTGCCAGCGGCTTAGGTCCAGGGAGGTGGGATCAGCCCCAGCATTTT. It translates to CASGLGPGRWDQPQHF.

In its sample, this clonotype ranks as medium-sized. The gene calls are TRBV20-1 and TRBJ2-1, with D perhaps TRBD2 (8 bases). V was clipped by 6 bases and J by 3 bases, with 18 bases between them. Germline CDR1 and CDR2: DFQATT and SNEGSKA (reference sequence). The CDR3 runs to 15 residues. CDR3 region: CSAKEGAGGYNEQFF. The CDR3 coding sequence is TGCAGTGCCAAGGAGGGGGCGGGGGGCTACAATGAGCAGTTCTTC.

Worth noting for this clonotype: One junction end does not reproduce the germline sequence, and a read error may be involved. The rearrangement uses TRBV7-2 and TRBJ2-3, with 12 bases lining up with TRBD1. The length of the CDR3 is 16 residues. Germline CDR1 and CDR2: SGHTA and FQGNSA. CDR3: CASSSGTGGAGGPRRF. CDR3 DNA: TGTGCCAGCAGCTCCGGGACAGGGGGCGCGGGAGGCCCCCGTCGTTTT.

V and J are TRBV3-1 and TRBJ2-5; D uncertain. Germline CDR1 is LGHDT and CDR2 is YNNKEL (reference sequence). The CDR3 length is 14 residues. Trimming pared 4 bases from V and 2 bases from J, leaving 11 bases between. As DNA, the CDR3 is TGTGCCAGCAGCCTTAGGACGGTTCAAGAGACCCAGTACTTC. Its translation is CASSLRTVQETQYF.

This clonotype was seen more than once but under ten times. The rearrangement links TRBV5-1 to TRBJ2-5; no firm D call. This CDR3 spans 14 amino acids. CDR1 and CDR2 (germline): SGHRS, YFSETQ. The V gene lost 6 bases and the J gene lost 7 bases, with 19 bases spanning the gap. The CDR3 sequence is CASTTVGGPGTQYF. CDR3 bases: TGCGCCAGCACCACCGTAGGCGGTCCGGGGACCCAGTACTTC.

This clonotype was detected a few times. The chain couples TRBV7-2 to TRBJ2-7; 10 positions agree with TRBD2. The V gene's germline CDR1 is SGHTA and CDR2 FQGNSA. The V segment lost 0 bases and the J segment 3 bases; nucleotides outside the gene matches: 2. This CDR3 contains 15 residues. The CDR3: CASSLAGLAVYEQYF. The CDR3 region has the DNA TGTGCCAGCAGCTTAGCCGGACTAGCGGTCTACGAGCAGTACTTC.

This clonotype was seen at least ten times. The chain recombines TRBV4-2 with TRBJ1-1; unclear D gene. The germline CDR1 and CDR2 sequences are LGHNA and YNFKEQ. CDR3 length: 14 amino acids. V was cut by 0 bases and J by 8 bases, with 13 bases left in between. The CDR3 nucleotides read TGTGCCAGCAGCCAAGAGGAGGCGGGCAGGGAAGCTTTCTTT. Translated, it gives CASSQEEAGREAFF.

With respect to this clonotype: A read error may produce the germline difference seen at one junction end. The chain employs TRBV7-2 and TRBJ2-5; D ambiguous. The CDR3 is 14 residues long. From germline, CDR1 is SGHTA and CDR2 FQGNSA. CDR3 amino acids: CASSLSKGQKTQYF. CDR3 nucleotide sequence: TGTGCCAGCAGCTTAAGTAAGGGCCAAAAGACCCAGTACTTC.

The J gene is TRBJ1-5, the V gene TRBV12-3 or TRBV12-4; D possibly corresponds to TRBD1 (6 bases). The CDR3 totals 14 residues. The V gene lost 3 bases and the J gene lost 4 bases, with 10 bases spanning the gap. The CDR3 spells CASSLKGGNQPQHF. The CDR3 bases are TGTGCCAGCAGTTTGAAGGGGGGTAATCAGCCCCAGCATTTT.